This T cell receptor (beta chain) is from a study of response to subunit inactivated influenza vaccine. From the RT-PCR reads, TCRdb called clonotypes with MiXCR, one entry per CDR3 protein. The sample records 530,000 or so distinct CDR3 sequences, around 25% being singletons. The CDR3 covers 15 residues. Per the germline V gene, CDR1 is MNHEY and CDR2 is SVGAGI. Trimming left V 0 bases short and J 0 bases short, with 9 bases between. This TCR was sampled from a man over 45 who received an inactivated influenza vaccine. The input for sequencing was CD4+ T cells sorted from PBMCs, taken 4 to 6 days after vaccination. The chain couples TRBV6-5 to TRBJ2-7; D is unresolved. The CDR3 spells CASSYSYGFSYEQYF. The CDR3 DNA reads TGTGCCAGCAGTTACTCGTACGGGTTCTCCTACGAGCAGTACTTC.